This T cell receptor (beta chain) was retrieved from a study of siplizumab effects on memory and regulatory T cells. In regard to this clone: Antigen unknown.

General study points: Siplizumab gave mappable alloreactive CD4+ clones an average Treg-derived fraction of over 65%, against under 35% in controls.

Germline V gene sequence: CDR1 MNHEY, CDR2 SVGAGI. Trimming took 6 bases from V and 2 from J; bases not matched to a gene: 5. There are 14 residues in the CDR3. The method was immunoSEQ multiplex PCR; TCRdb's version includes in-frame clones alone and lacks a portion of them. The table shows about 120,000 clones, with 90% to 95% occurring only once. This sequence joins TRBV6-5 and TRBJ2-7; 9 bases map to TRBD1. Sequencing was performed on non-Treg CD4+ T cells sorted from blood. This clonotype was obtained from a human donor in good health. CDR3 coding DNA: TGTGCCAGCAGGCCCCGGGACAGGGCCTACGAGCAGTACTTC. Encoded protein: CASRPRDRAYEQYF.